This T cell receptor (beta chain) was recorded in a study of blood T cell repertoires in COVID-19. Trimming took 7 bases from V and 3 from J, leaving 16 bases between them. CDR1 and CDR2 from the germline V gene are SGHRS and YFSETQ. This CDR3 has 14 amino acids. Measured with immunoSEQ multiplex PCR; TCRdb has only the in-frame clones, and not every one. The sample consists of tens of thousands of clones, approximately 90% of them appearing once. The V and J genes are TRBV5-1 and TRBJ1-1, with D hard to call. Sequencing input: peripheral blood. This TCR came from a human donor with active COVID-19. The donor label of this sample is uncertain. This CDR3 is CASSTGFRDTEAFF. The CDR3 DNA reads TGCGCCAGCTCTACGGGGTTTCGTGACACTGAAGCTTTCTTT.